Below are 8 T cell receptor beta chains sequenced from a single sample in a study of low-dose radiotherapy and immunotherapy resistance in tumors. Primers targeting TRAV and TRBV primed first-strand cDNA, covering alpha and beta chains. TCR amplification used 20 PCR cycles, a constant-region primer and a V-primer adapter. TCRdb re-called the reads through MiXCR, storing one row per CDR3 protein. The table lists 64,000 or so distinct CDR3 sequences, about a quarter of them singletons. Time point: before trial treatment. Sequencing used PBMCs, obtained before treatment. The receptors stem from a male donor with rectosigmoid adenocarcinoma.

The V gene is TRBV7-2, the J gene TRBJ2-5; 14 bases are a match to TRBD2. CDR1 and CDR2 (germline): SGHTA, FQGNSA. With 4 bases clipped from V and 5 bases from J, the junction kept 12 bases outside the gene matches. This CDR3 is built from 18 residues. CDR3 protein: CASSSAGTSGSVLETQYF. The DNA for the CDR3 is TGTGCCAGCAGCTCCGCGGGGACTAGCGGGAGTGTCTTGGAGACCCAGTACTTC.

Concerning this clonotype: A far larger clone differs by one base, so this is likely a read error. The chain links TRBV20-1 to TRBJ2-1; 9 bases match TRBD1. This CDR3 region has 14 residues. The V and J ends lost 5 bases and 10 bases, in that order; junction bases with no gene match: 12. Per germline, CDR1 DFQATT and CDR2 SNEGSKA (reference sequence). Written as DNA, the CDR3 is TGCAGTGCTTTCCGGACAGGGGAGAATTACGAGCAGTTCTTC. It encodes CSAFRTGENYEQFF.

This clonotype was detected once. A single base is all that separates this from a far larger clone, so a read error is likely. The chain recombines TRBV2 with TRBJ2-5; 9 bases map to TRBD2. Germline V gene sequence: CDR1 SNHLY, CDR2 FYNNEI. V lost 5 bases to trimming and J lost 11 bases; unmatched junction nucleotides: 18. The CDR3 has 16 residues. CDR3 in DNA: TGTGCCAGCAGTCCCCAGACTAGCGGATCCTACAATGAGCAGTACTTC. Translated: CASSPQTSGSYNEQYF.

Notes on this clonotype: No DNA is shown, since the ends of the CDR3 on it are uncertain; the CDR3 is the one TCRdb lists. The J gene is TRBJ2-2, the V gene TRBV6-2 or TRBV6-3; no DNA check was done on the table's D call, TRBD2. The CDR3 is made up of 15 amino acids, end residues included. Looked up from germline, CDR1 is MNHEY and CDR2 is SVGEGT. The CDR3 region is CASSPPGRAGELFFF.

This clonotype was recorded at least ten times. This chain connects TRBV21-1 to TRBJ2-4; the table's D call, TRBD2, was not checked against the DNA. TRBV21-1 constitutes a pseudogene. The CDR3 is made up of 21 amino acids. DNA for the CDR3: TGTGCCAGCAGCAAAGTAAACTTACTAGCGGGGGAGGAACATCCTGAAAACATTCAGTACTTC. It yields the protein CASSKVNLLAGEEHPENIQYF.

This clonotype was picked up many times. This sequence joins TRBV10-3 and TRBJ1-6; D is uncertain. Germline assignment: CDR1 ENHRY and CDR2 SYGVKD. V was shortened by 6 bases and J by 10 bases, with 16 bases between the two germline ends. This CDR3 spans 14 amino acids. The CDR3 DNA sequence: TGTGCCATCAGGGGGATCGTGACCACATCACCCCTCCACTTT. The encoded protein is CAIRGIVTTSPLHF.

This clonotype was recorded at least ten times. CDR3 coding DNA: TGTGCCACCCGAGCCCCGTTAGGTGGCTACACCTTC. It encodes CATRAPLGGYTF. The V gene is TRBV24-1, the J gene TRBJ1-2; D remains ambiguous. CDR1 KGHDR and CDR2 SFDVKD come from the germline V gene. V gave up 9 bases and J gave up 7 bases, with 14 bases separating them. The CDR3 length is 12 residues.

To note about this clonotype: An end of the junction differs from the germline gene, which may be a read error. CDR3 nucleotide sequence: TGTGTCAGCAGTTTACAGGGTTACGAGCAGTACTTC. Protein sequence: CVSSLQGYEQYF. The V gene is TRBV7-2, the J gene TRBJ2-7; the D gene is possibly TRBD1 (6 bases). The length of the CDR3 is 12 residues. Germline V gene data show CDR1 as SGHTA and CDR2 as FQGNSA.